This T cell receptor (beta chain) was sequenced for a study of blood T cell repertoires in COVID-19. Study-level background: PBMCs, B-cell-depleted T cells, or T cells were the source of the cDNA or gDNA that made up the material.

In the authors' methods: Amplification from reference gene primers served as the basis for estimated nucleated cell counts. Only in-frame clones appear in the TCRdb table, and some are missing; sequencing was by immunoSEQ multiplex PCR. D and trimming were read from the DNA, whereas the V and J calls and clone size are those reported in that table. Among 150,000 or so clones listed, about nine tenths were seen once. Participant ages covered about 18 to 89 years across 24 US areas. Shortly before study entry, within 2 weeks, exposed participants had met a COVID-19 case. Only a few counts were recorded for this clone. Germline V gene data show CDR1 as LGHNA and CDR2 as YNFKEQ. CDR3 length: 19 amino acids. Trimming removed 0 bases from V and 1 base from J, with 21 bases in between.

The clonotype was recovered from a middle-aged woman who had been exposed to COVID-19. This chain uses TRBV4-2 with TRBJ1-1; maybe TRBD1 (5 bases). The sequenced material came from PBMCs or T cells enriched from blood (not recorded which). CDR3 DNA: TGTGCCAGCAGCCAAGAAATTTTAGGCAGGGTGGTACGGAACACTGAAGCTTTCTTT. Protein: CASSQEILGRVVRNTEAFF.